Below, 24 T cell receptor beta chains from the same sample are listed, as sequenced in a study of control samples from healthy donors and cancer patients. Clones were read by immunoSEQ multiplex PCR, and TCRdb kept only the in-frame ones, dropping some. The sample has about 98,000 clones; over 60% are singletons. Sequencing was carried out using blood. These receptors were collected from a woman in her twenties or thirties in good health.

The CDR3 DNA reads as TGTGCCACAGCTTCCGGGGGCTCCGGCTACACCTTC. It codes for CATASGGSGYTF. The V call is TRBV24-1, the J call TRBJ1-2, with a tentative D call TRBD1 (6 bases). CDR1 is KGHDR and CDR2 is SFDVKD in the germline V gene. The CDR3 loop spans 12 amino acids. V lost 10 bases and J lost 8, with 16 bases in between.

This chain uses TRBV5-6 with TRBJ2-1; D might be TRBD1 (5 bases). The germline V gene encodes CDR1 SGHDT and CDR2 YYEEEE. Between the trimmed V and J ends, which lost 1 base and 5 bases, there was a span of 10 bases. The CDR3 loop spans 14 amino acids. The chain's CDR3 is CASSLPARDNEQFF. The DNA of the CDR3 is TGTGCCAGCAGCTTGCCGGCCAGGGACAATGAGCAGTTCTTC.

This chain joins TRBV11-3 and TRBJ2-3; TRBD2 matches 7 bases. V lost 3 bases and J lost 2; bases outside the gene matches: 5. The germline V gene has CDR1 SGHNT and CDR2 YENEEA. This CDR3 comprises 15 residues. CDR3 residues: CASSLTGTNTDTQYF. Written as DNA, the CDR3 is TGTGCCAGCAGCTTGACCGGGACTAACACAGATACGCAGTATTTT.

The rearrangement joins TRBV11-3 to TRBJ2-5, with 8 bases aligning to TRBD2. This CDR3 region has 13 residues. Germline trimming cut 5 bases from V and 5 bases from J; bases unmatched to any gene: 4. Looked up from germline, CDR1 is SGHNT and CDR2 is YENEEA. This chain's CDR3 is CASSPGGSETQYF. CDR3 DNA: TGTGCCAGCAGCCCGGGGGGGAGTGAGACCCAGTACTTC.

The rearrangement links TRBV10-1 to TRBJ1-3; D is ambiguous. Trimming stripped 2 bases from V and 1 base from J, with 3 bases between. The CDR3 runs 13 residues. Per germline, CDR1 WNHNN and CDR2 SYGVQD (reference sequence). The CDR3 here is CASSESSGNTIYF. The CDR3 coding sequence is TGCGCCAGCAGTGAGAGTTCTGGAAACACCATATATTTT.

This rearrangement joins TRBV29-1 to TRBJ2-2; D gene unclear. Trimming removed 3 bases from V and 4 bases from J, with 9 bases in between. The length of the CDR3 is 13 residues. The germline V gene has CDR1 SQVTM and CDR2 ANQGSEA. This chain's CDR3 is CSVEWAVTGELFF. The CDR3 nucleotides are TGCAGCGTTGAGTGGGCCGTCACCGGGGAGCTGTTTTTT.

The chain employs TRBV2 and TRBJ2-2; 10 positions agree with TRBD2. The CDR3 runs 14 residues. Trimming took 7 bases from V and 6 from J; bases not matched to a gene: 5. The germline V gene encodes CDR1 SNHLY and CDR2 FYNNEI. The CDR3 region is CASTPGLAPGELFF. The CDR3 nucleotides read TGTGCCAGCACCCCGGGACTAGCGCCCGGGGAGCTGTTTTTT.

This chain joins TRBV15 and TRBJ2-7, with 10 bases identical to TRBD1. CDR3 size: 16 residues. The germline gives CDR1 LNHNV, CDR2 YYDKDF (reference sequence). J was trimmed by 3 bases and V by 4 bases; bases with no gene match: 9. CDR3 DNA sequence: TGTGCCACCAGCACGAACCGGGACAGGGGATTCTACGAGCAGTACTTC. This encodes CATSTNRDRGFYEQYF.

Only one count was recorded for this clone. The rearrangement joins TRBV5-5 to TRBJ2-7; D perhaps matches TRBD2 (6 bases). Germline V gene data show CDR1 as SGHKS and CDR2 as YYEKEE (reference sequence). Trimming removed 9 bases from V and 6 bases from J, with 16 bases in between. The length of the CDR3 is 12 residues. The CDR3 nucleotides are TGTGCCAACAGACCTTACGGGGGCGAGCAGTACTTC. It is translated as CANRPYGGEQYF. The variable domain in full, with the rest retrieved from reference TRBV5-5 and TRBJ2-7, is DAGVTQSPTHLIKTRGQQVTLRCSPISGHKSVSWYQQVLGQGPQFIFQYYEKEERGRGNFPDRFSARQFPNYSSELNVNALLLGDSALYLCANRPYGGEQYFGPGTRLTVT.

This rearrangement joins TRBV3-1 (or the pseudogene TRBV3-2) to TRBJ1-2; D unclear. Germline values: CDR1 LGHDT, CDR2 YNNKEL (reference sequence). The germline V and J ends were trimmed by 5 bases and 8 bases, with 12 bases remaining between them. CDR3 length: 12 amino acids. The CDR3 reads CASSAGSGGYTF. The CDR3 DNA sequence: TGTGCCAGCAGCGCCGGAAGTGGCGGCTACACCTTC.

The V and J genes are TRBV30 and TRBJ2-5, with 7 bases lining up with TRBD2. With V trimmed by 1 base and J by 7 bases, 0 bases remained unmatched. The CDR3 loop spans 11 amino acids. CDR1 is GTSNPN, CDR2 SVGIG, per germline (reference sequence). The CDR3 loop is CAWSGGGTQYF. The CDR3 DNA follows: TGTGCCTGGAGTGGGGGGGGGACCCAGTACTTC.

The genes are TRBV29-1 and TRBJ1-2; D is uncertain. Germline lookup yields CDR1 SQVTM and CDR2 ANQGSEA. The CDR3 is 13 residues long. The germline V and J ends were trimmed by 3 bases and 5 bases, with 13 bases remaining between them. The CDR3 DNA sequence: TGCAGCGTTGAGGGCGGACTAGGGTATGGCTACACCTTC. Translating it yields CSVEGGLGYGYTF.

The chain joins TRBV4-1 to TRBJ2-7, with no clear D. The CDR3 has 14 residues. CDR1 is MGHRA, CDR2 YSYEKL, per germline. Trimming cost V 3 bases and J 5 bases, with 14 bases left between them. CDR3 amino acids: CASSQSLSHHEQYF. The CDR3 DNA reads TGCGCCAGCAGCCAGTCCTTGAGCCACCACGAGCAGTACTTC.

The rearrangement uses TRBV19 and TRBJ2-5; a possible D gene is TRBD2 (6 bases). The CDR3 covers 16 residues. CDR1 is LNHDA, CDR2 SQIVND, per germline (reference sequence). V was cut by 3 bases and J by 0 bases, with 14 bases left in between. CDR3 region: CASSILGGPNQETQYF. CDR3 coding DNA: TGTGCCAGTAGTATCTTGGGAGGTCCCAACCAAGAGACCCAGTACTTC.

V gene TRBV30 combines with J gene TRBJ1-2; possibly TRBD1 for D (5 bases). The V end was cut by 0 bases, the J end by 6 bases, with 17 bases between. Germline CDR1 reads GTSNPN; CDR2 reads SVGIG (reference sequence). CDR3 length: 15 residues. The CDR3 protein is CAWSVGHWGENGYTF. CDR3 nucleotide sequence: TGTGCCTGGAGTGTAGGACATTGGGGCGAAAATGGCTACACCTTC.

The chain joins TRBV7-9 to TRBJ2-1; the match to TRBD2 covers 9 bases. Germline loops: CDR1 SEHNR, CDR2 FQNEAQ (reference sequence). The CDR3 is made up of 15 amino acids. V lost 1 base, J lost 6 bases, and 4 bases stayed unmatched. The CDR3 sequence is CASSLVLAGSNEQFF. Written as DNA, the CDR3 is TGTGCCAGCAGCTTAGTTCTAGCGGGGAGCAATGAGCAGTTCTTC.

The rearrangement links TRBV24-1 to TRBJ2-2; TRBD1 matches at 7 bases. The germline CDR1 and CDR2 sequences are KGHDR and SFDVKD. The CDR3 contains 15 residues. J gave up 1 base and V 4 bases, and 2 bases lay outside the gene matches. CDR3 nucleotides: TGTGCCACCAGTGACAGGGGGTGGAACACCGGGGAGCTGTTTTTT. Translating it yields CATSDRGWNTGELFF.

This chain connects TRBV7-8 to TRBJ2-3; the D gene is possibly TRBD2 (6 bases). V lost 5 bases to trimming and J lost 4 bases, with 16 bases between them. The CDR3 is 15 residues long. CDR1 and CDR2 (germline): SGHVS, FQNEAQ. This CDR3 is CASSTRDLSADTQYF. CDR3 DNA sequence: TGTGCCAGCAGCACCCGGGACTTGAGCGCAGATACGCAGTATTTT.

A remark on this clone: Germline is not matched at one junction end, which may reflect a read error. The chain links TRBV5-5 to TRBJ1-3, with D tentatively TRBD1 (6 bases). The germline V gene encodes CDR1 SGHKS and CDR2 YYEKEE (reference sequence). The CDR3 is 17 residues long. CDR3 amino acids: CASTLEGGTHSGNTIYF. CDR3 nucleotides: TGTGCCAGCACCTTGGAGGGGGGGACGCACTCTGGAAACACCATATATTTT.

The rearrangement joins TRBV3-1 (or the pseudogene TRBV3-2) to TRBJ2-5; 10 bases map to TRBD2. The ends lost 2 bases at V and 5 bases at J; junction bases unmatched: 8. Germline CDR1 reads LGHDT; CDR2 reads YNNKEL (reference sequence). This CDR3 region has 16 residues. CDR3 coding DNA: TGTGCCAGCAGCCAACCCCCTAGCGGGGGTTTGGAGACCCAGTACTTC. Its protein product is CASSQPPSGGLETQYF.

The chain uses TRBV4-2 and TRBJ1-1; the D is unclear. The CDR3 totals 14 residues. Between the trimmed V and J ends, which lost 4 bases and 6 bases, there was a span of 15 bases. Germline V gene data show CDR1 as LGHNA and CDR2 as YNFKEQ. The CDR3 DNA is TGTGCCAGCAGCCCCCAACCAGTGGTCGCTGAAGCTTTCTTT. Amino acid sequence: CASSPQPVVAEAFF.

This sequence joins TRBV7-9 and TRBJ2-5; D might be TRBD1 (6 bases). Trimming removed 1 base from V and 1 base from J, with 10 bases in between. The CDR3 contains 15 residues. Germline V gene data show CDR1 as SEHNR and CDR2 as FQNEAQ (reference sequence). The CDR3 region has the DNA TGTGCCAGCAGCTTAGGACAGGCCACCCAAGAGACCCAGTACTTC. This gives the protein CASSLGQATQETQYF. The whole variable domain, filled in from reference TRBV7-9 and TRBJ2-5, reads DTGVSQNPRHKITKRGQNVTFRCDPISEHNRLYWYRQTLGQGPEFLTYFQNEAQLEKSRLLSDRFSAERPKGSFSTLEIQRTEQGDSAMYLCASSLGQATQETQYFGPGTRLLVL.

The chain carries TRBV9 and TRBJ2-7; 9 bases are a match to TRBD1. The V and J ends lost 4 bases and 5 bases, in that order; junction bases with no gene match: 7. The CDR3 is 14 amino acids. CDR1 and CDR2 from the germline V gene are SGDLS and YYNGEE. The CDR3 region has the DNA TGTGCCAGCAGCCCCCGGACAGGGGTGGACGAGCAGTACTTC. Translating it yields CASSPRTGVDEQYF.

The gene calls are TRBV19 and TRBJ1-6; D unclear. The CDR3 length is 14 residues. Trimming took 6 bases from V and 6 from J, leaving 12 bases between them. The V gene's germline CDR1 is LNHDA and CDR2 SQIVND (reference sequence). CDR3 sequence reads: CASRPTGRNSPLHF. As DNA, the CDR3 is TGTGCCAGTAGACCCACTGGACGTAATTCACCCCTCCACTTT.